These T cell receptor beta chains were read from a single sample in a study of shared clonotypes between healthy human individuals. Here immunoSEQ multiplex PCR was the method, and the copy in TCRdb shows in-frame clones only, minus some. The sample shows around 1.9 million clones, roughly 91% of them seen only once. Sequenced material: naive CD8+ T cells from PBMCs. These receptors were collected from a young man in good health. Some clones in this sample may be carry-over from other donors' samples. Each CDR3 is given with its conserved first and last residue. Each record gives: J gene, D gene, V gene, clone size, CDR3 protein, CDR3 DNA. The D gene is left open where the match is weak. Part of the rows lack a size; the others show once, few, many or a class for expanded clones.

TRBJ2-1	-	TRBV28	-	CASSFSTVEQFF	TGTGCCAGCAGTTTCTCGACGGTCGAGCAGTTCTTC
TRBJ1-1	-	TRBV7-8	-	CASSFALMNTEAFF	TGTGCCAGCAGCTTCGCCCTCATGAACACTGAAGCTTTCTTT
TRBJ1-2	-	TRBV10-1	-	CASSGDSNYGYTF	TGCGCCAGCAGTGGGGACTCGAACTATGGCTACACCTTC
TRBJ1-1	-	TRBV7-5	once	CARSCTGLGTEAFF	TGTGCCAGAAGCTGTACAGGGTTGGGCACTGAAGCTTTCTTT
TRBJ2-7	TRBD1	TRBV15	-	CATSIRDSSYEQYF	TGTGCCACCAGCATCCGGGACAGCTCCTACGAGCAGTACTTC
TRBJ2-2	-	TRBV27	-	CASSHSGELFF	TGTGCCAGCAGTCACAGCGGGGAGCTGTTTTTT
TRBJ1-5	-	TRBV27	-	CASSPGAGLGNQPQHF	TGTGCCAGCAGTCCCGGAGCAGGGTTAGGGAATCAGCCCCAGCATTTT
TRBJ2-1	TRBD2	TRBV5-4	-	CASTGGSGYDEQFF	TGTGCCAGTACGGGGGGGAGTGGTTACGATGAGCAGTTCTTC
TRBJ2-1	TRBD2	TRBV27	-	CASSLSAGVGYNEQFF	TGTGCCAGCAGTTTATCAGCGGGAGTGGGGTACAATGAGCAGTTCTTC
TRBJ2-3	-	TRBV18	once	CASSPSRTTDTQYF	TGTGCCAGCTCACCAAGCCGGACCACAGATACGCAGTATTTT
TRBJ2-3	TRBD2	TRBV9	-	CASSVATRGEHQYF	TGTGCCAGCAGCGTAGCTACCCGGGGGGAGCATCAGTATTTT
TRBJ2-7	-	TRBV6-5	once	CASSAYRDTSYEQYF	TGTGCCAGCAGTGCCTACCGGGACACCAGCTACGAGCAGTACTTC
TRBJ2-7	-	TRBV28	few	CASRLPGRTYEQYF	TGTGCCAGCAGGCTCCCCGGCAGGACCTACGAGCAGTACTTC
TRBJ1-4	-	TRBV29-1	-	CSVGWNEKLFF	TGCAGCGTTGGCTGGAATGAAAAACTGTTTTTT
TRBJ2-3	-	TRBV27	-	CASSLSLGTEIYTQYF	TGTGCCAGCAGTTTAAGCCTCGGGACGGAGATATATACGCAGTATTTT
TRBJ2-5	-	TRBV5-5	-	CASSSPRTVVETQYF	TGTGCCAGCAGCTCCCCCCGGACGGTTGTGGAGACCCAGTACTTC
TRBJ2-1	-	TRBV28	-	CASSLNNEQFF	TGTGCCAGCAGTCTTAACAATGAGCAGTTCTTC